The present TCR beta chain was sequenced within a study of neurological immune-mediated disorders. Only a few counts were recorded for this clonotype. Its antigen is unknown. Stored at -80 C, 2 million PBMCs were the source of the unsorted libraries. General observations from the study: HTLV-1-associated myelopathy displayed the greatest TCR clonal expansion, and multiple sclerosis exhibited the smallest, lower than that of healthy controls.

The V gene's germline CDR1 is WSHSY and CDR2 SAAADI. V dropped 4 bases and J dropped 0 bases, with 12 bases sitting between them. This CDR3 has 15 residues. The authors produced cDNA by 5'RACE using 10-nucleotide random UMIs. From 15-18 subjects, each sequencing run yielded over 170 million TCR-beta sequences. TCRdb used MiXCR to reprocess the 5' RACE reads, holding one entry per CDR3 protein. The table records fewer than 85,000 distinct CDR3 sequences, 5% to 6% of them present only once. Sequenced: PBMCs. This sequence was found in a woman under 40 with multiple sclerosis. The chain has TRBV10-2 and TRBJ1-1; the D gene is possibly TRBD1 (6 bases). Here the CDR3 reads CASSVNRVMNTEAFF. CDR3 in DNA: TGCGCCAGCAGTGTAAACAGGGTAATGAACACTGAAGCTTTCTTT.